The table lists the clone carrying this T cell receptor (beta chain) with a few counts. Only in-frame clones appear in the TCRdb table, and some are missing; sequencing was by immunoSEQ multiplex PCR. The sample records about 160,000 clones, 96% being singletons. Per the germline V gene, CDR1 is SGHVS and CDR2 is FNYEAQ. With 4 bases clipped from V and 7 bases from J, the junction kept 7 bases outside the gene matches. The CDR3 covers 14 residues. The sample belongs to a study of control samples from healthy donors and cancer patients. What was sequenced was blood. The TCR sequence derives from a woman aged 25 to 39 in good health. V and J are TRBV7-6 and TRBJ1-5; 7 bases fit TRBD1. The CDR3 coding sequence is TGTGCCAGCAGCTATACAGGGGTTGGGCAGCCCCAGCATTTT. Amino acid sequence: CASSYTGVGQPQHF.